The TCR beta chain described here comes from a study of shared clonotypes between healthy human individuals. Whole-study findings and limits: Of the naive CD4 clonotypes, approximately 5% were shared across a few donors. Blood alone was sampled, and tissue repertoires likely differ.

The CDR3 loop spans 17 amino acids. Germline assignment: CDR1 LNHDA and CDR2 SQIVND (reference sequence). The V gene lost 5 bases and the J gene lost 1 base, with 15 bases spanning the gap. At deep level, the assay was performed. The material for each subset, its genomic DNA, was split evenly across several immunoSEQ plates. Measured with immunoSEQ multiplex PCR; TCRdb has only the in-frame clones, and not every one. The data show more than 500,000 clones, approximately 95% seen once. This clone appeared a single time. Its target is not known. The sample was naive CD4+ T cells sorted from blood. Specified subset: CD45RA+ positively selected. The sequence was obtained from a woman under 40 in good health. V gene TRBV19 combines with J gene TRBJ2-6; a weak D match, TRBD2 (6 bases). CDR3 in DNA: TGTGCCAGTAGTCCTATAATGGAGGGGTCTGGGGCCAACGTCCTGACTTTC. It encodes CASSPIMEGSGANVLTF.